Each of the 10 T cell receptor beta chains below was sequenced from the same sample in a study of immune evolution from preneoplasia to lung adenocarcinoma. Repertoires were generated with immunoSEQ multiplex PCR, while TCRdb's copy carries only in-frame clones and drops some. The profile shows about 7,000 clones, more than 75% of them singletons. The sequencing input was FFPE adjacent normal lung tissue. All receptors derive from a person aged 55-79 years with lung adenocarcinoma.

The chain links TRBV4-1 to TRBJ1-4; D remains ambiguous. Germline V gene data show CDR1 as MGHRA and CDR2 as YSYEKL. This CDR3 has 15 residues. The V end was cut by 4 bases, the J end by 8 bases, with 17 bases between. CDR3 nucleotide sequence: TGCGCCAGCAGCCGCCTTCCTAGCCTCCACGAAAAACTGTTTTTT. As protein: CASSRLPSLHEKLFF.

The rearrangement uses TRBV7-9 and TRBJ2-3; D is undetermined. CDR1 is SEHNR and CDR2 is FQNEAQ in the germline V gene (reference sequence). Trimming removed 5 bases from V and 0 bases from J, with 6 bases in between. This CDR3 contains 13 residues. In nucleotides, the CDR3 is TGTGCCAGCAGCAAAACTAGCACAGATACGCAGTATTTT. Residues: CASSKTSTDTQYF.

This clone was counted a single time. Additional DNA sequences in this sample encode the identical CDR3. This chain joins TRBV15 and TRBJ2-2, with D perhaps matching TRBD1 or TRBD2 (6 bases each). The germline V and J ends were trimmed by 6 bases and 3 bases, with 26 bases remaining between them. CDR3 size: 19 residues. CDR1 and CDR2 from the germline V gene are LNHNV and YYDKDF (reference sequence). In DNA, the CDR3 is TGTGCCACCAGTAGCTTTTTAGGTAGGGGGGCGACGGACACCGGGGAGCTGTTTTTT. As protein: CATSSFLGRGATDTGELFF.

The V gene is TRBV7-3, the J gene TRBJ1-3; no reliable D call. The V and J ends lost 5 bases and 1 base respectively, with 12 bases between them. This CDR3 has 15 residues. Germline V CDR1 and CDR2: SGHTA, FQGTGA. CDR3 DNA: TGTGCCAGCAGCCCTCGGACTGGATCTGGAAACACCATATATTTT. It encodes CASSPRTGSGNTIYF.

J is TRBJ2-5 and V is TRBV9, with 9 nucleotides matching TRBD2. CDR1 and CDR2 from the germline V gene are SGDLS and YYNGEE. The CDR3 is 14 amino acids. The trim removed 7 bases at V and 7 bases at J, leaving 11 bases unmatched. This CDR3 is CASGRLAGRGTQYF. CDR3 coding DNA: TGTGCCAGCGGTCGGCTAGCGGGGAGGGGGACCCAGTACTTC.

This clone was seen just once. This CDR3 is CASSLDSASGSYEQYV. The CDR3 DNA sequence: TGTGCCAGCAGCTTAGACAGTGCTAGCGGGAGTTACGAGCAGTACGTC. The chain is built from TRBV7-2 and TRBJ2-7; the match to TRBD2 covers 10 bases. There are 16 residues in the CDR3. Per the germline V gene, CDR1 is SGHTA and CDR2 is FQGNSA. Trimming at V came to 1 base and at J to 4 bases, leaving 7 bases not matched to a gene.

This clone showed up just a few times. V gene TRBV6-6 combines with J gene TRBJ1-1; D unclear. Trimming cost V 4 bases and J 3 bases, with 6 bases left between them. The CDR3 is 12 residues long. Germline CDR1 reads MNHNY; CDR2 reads SVGAGI (reference sequence). CDR3 DNA sequence: TGTGCCAGCAGTTGGGGTGACACTGAAGCTTTCTTT. It codes for CASSWGDTEAFF.

This chain joins TRBV12-2 and TRBJ2-7. TRBV12-2 is assigned pseudogene status. The CDR3 loop spans 17 amino acids. The CDR3 is CASRLAWGIRQAYEQYV. The CDR3 DNA reads as TGTGCAAGTCGCTTAGCCTGGGGTATTCGCCAAGCCTACGAGCAGTACGTC.

The chain employs TRBV29-1 and TRBJ1-1, with D tentatively TRBD1 (6 bases). From germline, CDR1 is SQVTM and CDR2 ANQGSEA. CDR3 length equals 12 residues. V dropped 7 bases and J dropped 5 bases, with 14 bases sitting between them. DNA for the CDR3: TGCAGCGGCGCCCAGGGGAGTACTGAAGCTTTCTTT. This codes for CSGAQGSTEAFF. The full variable domain, its missing parts supplied by reference TRBV29-1 and TRBJ1-1, is SAVISQKPSRDICQRGTSLTIQCQVDSQVTMMFWYRQQPGQSLTLIATANQGSEATYESGFVIDKFPISRPNLTFSTLTVSNMSPEDSSIYLCSGAQGSTEAFFGQGTRLTVV.

The V and J genes are TRBV5-1 and TRBJ2-6; D ambiguous. Germline V gene sequence: CDR1 SGHRS, CDR2 YFSETQ. The CDR3 extends over 17 amino acids. Trimming cost V 4 bases and J 0 bases, with 14 bases left between them. CDR3 bases: TGCGCCAGCAGCCCTGATGGGTCCGGCTCTGGGGCCAACGTCCTGACTTTC. As protein: CASSPDGSGSGANVLTF.